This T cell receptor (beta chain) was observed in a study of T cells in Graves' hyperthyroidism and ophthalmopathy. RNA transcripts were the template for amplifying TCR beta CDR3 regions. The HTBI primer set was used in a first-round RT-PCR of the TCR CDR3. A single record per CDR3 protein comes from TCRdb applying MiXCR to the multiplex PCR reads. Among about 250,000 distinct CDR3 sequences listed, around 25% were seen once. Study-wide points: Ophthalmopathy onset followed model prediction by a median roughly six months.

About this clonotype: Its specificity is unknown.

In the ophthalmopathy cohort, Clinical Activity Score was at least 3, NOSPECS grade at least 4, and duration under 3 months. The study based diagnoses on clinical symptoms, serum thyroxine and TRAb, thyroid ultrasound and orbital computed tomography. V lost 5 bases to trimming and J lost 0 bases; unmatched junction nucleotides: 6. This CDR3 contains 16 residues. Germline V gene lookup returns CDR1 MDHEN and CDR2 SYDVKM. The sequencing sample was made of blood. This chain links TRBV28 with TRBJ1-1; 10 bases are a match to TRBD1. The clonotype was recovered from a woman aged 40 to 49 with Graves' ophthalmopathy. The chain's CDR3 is CASSTGTGAMNTEAFF. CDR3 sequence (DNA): TGTGCCAGCAGTACCGGGACAGGGGCCATGAACACTGAAGCTTTCTTT.